A single sample is the source of the 10 T cell receptor beta chains below, sequenced in a study of Graves' ophthalmopathy and Graves' hyperthyroidism. RNA transcripts were the template, and TCR beta CDR3 regions were amplified from them. The first-round RT-PCR employed HTBI primers together with the Qiagen OneStep RT-PCR kit. A multiplex PCR was then performed as the second round. TCRdb recomputed calls from the multiplex PCR reads with MiXCR, one row per CDR3 protein. The table lists approximately 1.2 million distinct CDR3 sequences, about 36% of them singletons. Sequenced material: peripheral blood or thyroid tissue (not recorded which). The receptors shown here come from an adult man with Graves' hyperthyroidism.

The chain combines TRBV29-1 with TRBJ1-2; D remains unclear. With 3 bases removed from V and 6 bases from J, the gap between germline ends came to 11 bases. Germline-derived CDR1 and CDR2 are SQVTM and ANQGSEA. This CDR3 contains 12 residues. Written as DNA, the CDR3 is TGCAGCGTTGATTGGGCAGGCGATGGCTACACCTTC. Translating gives CSVDWAGDGYTF.

This clonotype has just one count. The V and J genes are TRBV7-3 and TRBJ1-6, with a weak D call TRBD1 (5 bases). Between the trimmed V and J ends, which lost 3 bases and 11 bases, there was a span of 8 bases. The CDR3 extends over 12 amino acids. The V gene's germline CDR1 is SGHTA and CDR2 FQGTGA. CDR3 amino acids: CASSFPGTPLHF. Here the CDR3 DNA reads TGTGCCAGCAGCTTCCCAGGGACACCCCTCCACTTT.

This clonotype was picked up many times. The chain has TRBV20-1 and TRBJ1-6; no clear D. The CDR3 extends over 11 amino acids. Germline loops: CDR1 DFQATT, CDR2 SNEGSKA (reference sequence). V lost 2 bases, J lost 7 bases, and 3 bases lay in between. In DNA, the CDR3 is TGCAGTGCTAGACAGAATTCACCCCTCCACTTT. It yields the protein CSARQNSPLHF.

This clonotype was recorded at least ten times. CDR3 nucleotides: TGTGCCAGCAGTTACACCAAACAGGGGGACGTTCGGCCCCAGCATTTT. Amino acids: CASSYTKQGDVRPQHF. The chain couples TRBV6-5 to TRBJ1-5, with 8 bases aligning to TRBD1. Germline loops: CDR1 MNHEY, CDR2 SVGAGI. There are 16 residues in the CDR3. Losses at the gene ends were 2 bases for V and 9 bases for J; bases not matched to a gene: 12.

In this sample, this clonotype turned up a few times. In DNA, the CDR3 is TGTGCCAGCAGCTCCCAAGACAGTCACTACGAGCAGTACTTC. Protein sequence: CASSSQDSHYEQYF. The V call is TRBV7-6, the J call TRBJ2-7, with D tentatively TRBD1 (5 bases). The CDR3 runs to 14 residues. Trimming took off 4 bases at V and 3 bases at J, with 13 bases between the two ends. Germline V gene sequence: CDR1 SGHVS, CDR2 FNYEAQ.

This clonotype was detected once. The chain carries TRBV7-2 and TRBJ1-1; D remains ambiguous. The length of the CDR3 is 14 residues. Trimming left V 6 bases short and J 8 bases short, with 19 bases between. The germline V gene encodes CDR1 SGHTA and CDR2 FQGNSA. The CDR3 nucleotides are TGTGCCAGCAGTTTATCGAAGTCGGGGATAGAAGCTTTCTTT. Protein sequence: CASSLSKSGIEAFF.

This clonotype occurred many times. The chain carries TRBV9 and TRBJ1-6, with TRBD1 as a possible D gene (6 bases). The CDR3 runs 14 residues. Germline CDR1 is SGDLS and CDR2 is YYNGEE. Trimming shortened V by 0 bases and J by 14 bases, and 15 bases separated the two germline ends. In DNA, the CDR3 is TGTGCCAGCAGCGTAGAGGACGGGGGCAGATCCCTCCACTTT. Translating it yields CASSVEDGGRSLHF.

CDR3 region: CASGTGNYGYTF. CDR3 bases: TGTGCCAGCGGGACAGGGAACTATGGCTACACCTTC. The chain has TRBV10-3 and TRBJ1-2; 9 nucleotides match TRBD1. The CDR3 runs 12 residues. Germline CDR1 and CDR2: ENHRY and SYGVKD. Trimming cost V 10 bases and J 2 bases; bases outside gene matches: 2.

The sample holds a few counts of this clonotype. The chain recombines TRBV6-2 or TRBV6-3 with TRBJ2-7, with 11 bases identical to TRBD2. Per germline, CDR1 MNHEY and CDR2 SVGEGT. This CDR3 comprises 15 residues. V lost 6 bases, J lost 2 bases, and 6 bases stayed unmatched. CDR3 nucleotides: TGTGCCAGCAGGTCGACTAGCGGGGACACCTACGAGCAGTACTTC. This sequence encodes CASRSTSGDTYEQYF.

This clonotype was counted at least ten times. This chain connects TRBV5-1 to TRBJ1-4; weak D call: TRBD1 (6 bases). Trimming cost V 2 bases and J 5 bases, with 10 bases left between them. The length of the CDR3 is 14 residues. Germline CDR1 SGHRS, CDR2 YFSETQ. CDR3 region: CASSLDRPNEKLFF. The DNA for the CDR3 is TGCGCCAGCAGCTTAGACAGGCCAAATGAAAAACTGTTTTTT.